Below are 2 T cell receptor beta chains sequenced from a single sample in a study of Ad26.COV2.S vaccination and SARS-CoV-2 variants. Noted treatment: 15 to 20 received Ad26.COV2.S at low or high dose, single or two shots; 5 received placebo; per-sample allocation not given. Day 63 after the first injection of vaccine or placebo was the sampling time. Here immunoSEQ multiplex PCR was the method, and the copy in TCRdb shows in-frame clones only, minus some. Of hundreds of thousands of clones in the sample, roughly 87% are singletons; the top ten hold over 2%. Sequencing was performed on peripheral blood, taken in a trial of Ad26.COV2.S vaccine versus placebo. Receptor source: a person between 18 and 65 years old who received the Ad26.COV2.S COVID-19 vaccine or a placebo.

The chain is built from TRBV25-1 and TRBJ2-2, with 8 bases that match TRBD1. Germline V CDR1 and CDR2: MGHDK, SYGVNS. This CDR3 contains 17 residues. Trimming took 5 bases from V and 5 from J; bases not matched to a gene: 13. The CDR3 sequence is CASSPLAGQGKTGELFF. CDR3 sequence (DNA): TGTGCCAGCAGTCCCCTAGCCGGACAGGGTAAAACCGGGGAGCTGTTTTTT.

Written as DNA, the CDR3 is TGTGCCAGCAGCCCCGGGCCAGATACGCAGTATTTT. It yields the protein CASSPGPDTQYF. V and J are TRBV7-9 and TRBJ2-3, with unresolved D. Germline V lookup: CDR1 SEHNR, CDR2 FQNEAQ (reference sequence). V was trimmed by 5 bases and J by 4 bases, leaving 7 bases between them. The CDR3 consists of 12 residues. Complete variable domain (other parts from reference TRBV7-9 and TRBJ2-3): DTGVSQNPRHKITKRGQNVTFRCDPISEHNRLYWYRQTLGQGPEFLTYFQNEAQLEKSRLLSDRFSAERPKGSFSTLEIQRTEQGDSAMYLCASSPGPDTQYFGPGTRLTVL.